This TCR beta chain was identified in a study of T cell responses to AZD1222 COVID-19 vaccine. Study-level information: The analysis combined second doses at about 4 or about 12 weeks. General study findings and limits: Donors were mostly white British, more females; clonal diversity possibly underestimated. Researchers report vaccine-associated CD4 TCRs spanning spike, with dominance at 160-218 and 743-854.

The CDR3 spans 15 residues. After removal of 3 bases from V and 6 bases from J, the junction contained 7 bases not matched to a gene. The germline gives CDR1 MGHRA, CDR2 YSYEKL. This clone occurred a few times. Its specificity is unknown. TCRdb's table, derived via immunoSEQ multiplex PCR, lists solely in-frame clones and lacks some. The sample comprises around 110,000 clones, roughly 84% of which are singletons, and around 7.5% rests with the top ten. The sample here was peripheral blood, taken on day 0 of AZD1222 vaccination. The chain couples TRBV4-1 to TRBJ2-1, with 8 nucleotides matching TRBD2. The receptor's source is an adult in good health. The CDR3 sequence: CASSQAGLDGNEQFF. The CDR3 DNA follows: TGCGCCAGCAGCCAGGCGGGACTAGATGGCAATGAGCAGTTCTTC.